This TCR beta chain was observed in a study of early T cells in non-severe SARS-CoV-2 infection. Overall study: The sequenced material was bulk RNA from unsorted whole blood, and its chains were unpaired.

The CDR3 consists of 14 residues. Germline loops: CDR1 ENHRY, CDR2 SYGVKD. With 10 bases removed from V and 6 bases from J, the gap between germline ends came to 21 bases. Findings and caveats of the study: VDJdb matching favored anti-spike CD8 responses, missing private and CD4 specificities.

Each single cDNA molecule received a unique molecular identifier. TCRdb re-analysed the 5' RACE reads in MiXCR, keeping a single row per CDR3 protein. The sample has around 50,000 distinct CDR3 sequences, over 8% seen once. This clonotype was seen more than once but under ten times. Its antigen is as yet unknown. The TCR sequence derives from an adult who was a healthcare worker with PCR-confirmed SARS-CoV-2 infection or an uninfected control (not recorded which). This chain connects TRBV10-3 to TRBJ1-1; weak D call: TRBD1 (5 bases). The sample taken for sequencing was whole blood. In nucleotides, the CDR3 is TGTGCCACCGACACCTCGGGGGGAGGGGCTGAAGCTTTCTTT. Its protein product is CATDTSGGGAEAFF.